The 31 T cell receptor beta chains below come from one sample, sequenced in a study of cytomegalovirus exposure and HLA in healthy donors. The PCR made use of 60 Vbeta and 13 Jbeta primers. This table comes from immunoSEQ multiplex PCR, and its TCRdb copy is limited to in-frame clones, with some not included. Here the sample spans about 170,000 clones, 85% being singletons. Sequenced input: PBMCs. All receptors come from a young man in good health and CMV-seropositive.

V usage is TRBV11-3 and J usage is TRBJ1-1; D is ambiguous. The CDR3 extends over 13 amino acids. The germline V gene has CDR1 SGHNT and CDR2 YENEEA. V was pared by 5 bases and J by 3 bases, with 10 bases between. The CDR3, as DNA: TGTGCCAGCAGCCTTCGGGTCGACACTGAAGCTTTCTTT. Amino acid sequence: CASSLRVDTEAFF. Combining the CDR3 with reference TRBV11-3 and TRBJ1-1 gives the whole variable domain EAGVVQSPRYKIIEKKQPVAFWCNPISGHNTLYWYLQNLGQGPELLIRYENEEAVDDSQLPKDRFSAERLKGVDSTLKIQPAELGDSAVYLCASSLRVDTEAFFGQGTRLTVV.

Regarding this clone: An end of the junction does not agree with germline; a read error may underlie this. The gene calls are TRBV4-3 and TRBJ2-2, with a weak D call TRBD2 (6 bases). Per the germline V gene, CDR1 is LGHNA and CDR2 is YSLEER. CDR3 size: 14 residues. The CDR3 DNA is TGCGCCAGCAGCCCAAGACTAGTCTCTGGGGAGCTGCTTTTT. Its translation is CASSPRLVSGELLF.

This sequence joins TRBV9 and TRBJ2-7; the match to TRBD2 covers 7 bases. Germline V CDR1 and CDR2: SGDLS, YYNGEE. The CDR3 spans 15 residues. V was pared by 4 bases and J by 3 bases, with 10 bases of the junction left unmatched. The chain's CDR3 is CASSPWGGEIYEQYF. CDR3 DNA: TGTGCCAGCAGCCCTTGGGGGGGGGAGATCTACGAGCAGTACTTC.

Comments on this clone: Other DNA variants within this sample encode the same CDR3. CDR3 protein: CASSPGQGSYNEQFF. CDR3 bases: TGCGCCAGCAGTCCGGGACAGGGGTCCTACAATGAGCAGTTCTTC. V gene TRBV5-1 combines with J gene TRBJ2-1; 10 bases fit TRBD1. CDR1 is SGHRS and CDR2 is YFSETQ in the germline V gene. This CDR3 comprises 15 residues. The V gene end was trimmed by 5 bases and the J gene end by 1 base; junction bases not matched to a gene: 3.

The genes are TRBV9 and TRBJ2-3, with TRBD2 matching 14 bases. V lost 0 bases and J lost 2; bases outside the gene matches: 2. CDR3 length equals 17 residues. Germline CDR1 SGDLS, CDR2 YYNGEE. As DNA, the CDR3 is TGTGCCAGCAGCGTAGGACTAGCGGGAGGGCTCACAGATACGCAGTATTTT. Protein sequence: CASSVGLAGGLTDTQYF.

CDR3 sequence reads: CASSIPRTEATNEKLFF. Written as DNA, the CDR3 is TGTGCCAGTAGTATACCCAGGACAGAGGCAACTAATGAAAAACTGTTTTTT. The chain combines TRBV19 with TRBJ1-4; TRBD1 is a possible D gene (6 bases). The CDR3 has 17 amino acids. Germline assignment: CDR1 LNHDA and CDR2 SQIVND (reference sequence). V was cut by 2 bases and J by 0 bases, with 13 bases left in between.

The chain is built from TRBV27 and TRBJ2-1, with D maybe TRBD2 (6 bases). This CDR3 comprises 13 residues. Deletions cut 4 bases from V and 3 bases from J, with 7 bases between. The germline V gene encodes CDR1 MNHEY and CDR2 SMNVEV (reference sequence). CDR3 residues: CASSWTNYNEQFF. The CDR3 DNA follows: TGTGCCAGCAGTTGGACTAACTACAATGAGCAGTTCTTC.

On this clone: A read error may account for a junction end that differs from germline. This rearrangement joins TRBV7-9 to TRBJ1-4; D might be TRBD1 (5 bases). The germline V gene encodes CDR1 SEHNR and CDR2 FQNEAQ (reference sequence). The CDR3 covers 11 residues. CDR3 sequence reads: CSSSKGEKLFF. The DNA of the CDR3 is TGTTCCAGCAGCAAGGGGGAAAAACTGTTTTTT.

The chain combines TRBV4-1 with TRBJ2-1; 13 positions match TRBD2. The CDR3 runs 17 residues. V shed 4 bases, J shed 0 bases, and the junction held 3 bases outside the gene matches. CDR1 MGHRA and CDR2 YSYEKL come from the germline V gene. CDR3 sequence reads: CASSPRTSGSSYNEQFF. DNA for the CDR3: TGCGCCAGCAGCCCTAGGACTAGCGGGAGCTCCTACAATGAGCAGTTCTTC.

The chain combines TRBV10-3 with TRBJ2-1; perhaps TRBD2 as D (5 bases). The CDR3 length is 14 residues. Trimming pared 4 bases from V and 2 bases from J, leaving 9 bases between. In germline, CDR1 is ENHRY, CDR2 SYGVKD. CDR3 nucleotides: TGTGCCATCAGTGGGGGAGCGACCTACAATGAGCAGTTCTTC. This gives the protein CAISGGATYNEQFF.

CDR3 nucleotide sequence: TGTGCCAGTAGTACGGGACAGGGGGCCGATGGCTACACCTTC. Translated, it gives CASSTGQGADGYTF. The chain is built from TRBV19 and TRBJ1-2, with 12 bases lining up with TRBD1. Per germline, CDR1 LNHDA and CDR2 SQIVND (reference sequence). The CDR3 has 14 residues. Germline trimming cut 4 bases from V and 6 bases from J; bases unmatched to any gene: 3.

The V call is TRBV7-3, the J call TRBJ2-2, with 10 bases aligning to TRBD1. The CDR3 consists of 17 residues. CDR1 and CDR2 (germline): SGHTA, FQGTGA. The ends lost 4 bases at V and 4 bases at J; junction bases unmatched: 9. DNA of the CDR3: TGTGCCAGCAGCTCGAGGGCCGGGACAGGGGTCACCGGGGAGCTGTTTTTT. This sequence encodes CASSSRAGTGVTGELFF. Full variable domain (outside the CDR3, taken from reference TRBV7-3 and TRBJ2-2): GAGVSQTPSNKVTEKGKYVELRCDPISGHTALYWYRQSLGQGPEFLIYFQGTGAADDSGLPNDRFFAVRPEGSVSTLKIQRTERGDSAVYLCASSSRAGTGVTGELFFGEGSRLTVL.

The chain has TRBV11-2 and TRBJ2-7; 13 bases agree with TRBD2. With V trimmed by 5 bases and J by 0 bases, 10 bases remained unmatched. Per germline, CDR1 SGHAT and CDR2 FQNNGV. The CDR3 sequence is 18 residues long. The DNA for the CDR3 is TGTGCCAGCAGCCCCCCCTCCGGACTAGCGGGGGACTCCTACGAGCAGTACTTC. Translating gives CASSPPSGLAGDSYEQYF.

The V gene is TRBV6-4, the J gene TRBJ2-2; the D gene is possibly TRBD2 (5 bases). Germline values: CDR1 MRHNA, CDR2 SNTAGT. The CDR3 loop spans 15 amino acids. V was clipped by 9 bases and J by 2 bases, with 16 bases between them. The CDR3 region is CASRPSGGNTGELFF. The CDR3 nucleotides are TGTGCCAGTCGCCCCAGTGGAGGTAACACCGGGGAGCTGTTTTTT.

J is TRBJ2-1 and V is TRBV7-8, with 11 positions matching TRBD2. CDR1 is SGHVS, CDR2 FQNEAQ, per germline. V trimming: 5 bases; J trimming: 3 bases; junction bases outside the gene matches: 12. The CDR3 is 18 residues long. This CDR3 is CASSPGPRGTSGYNEQFF. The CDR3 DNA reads TGTGCCAGCAGCCCAGGTCCGCGGGGGACTAGCGGCTACAATGAGCAGTTCTTC.

The CDR3 region is CASSVRPGSRYNEQFF. DNA for the CDR3: TGTGCCAGCAGCGTACGGCCGGGTAGCCGCTACAATGAGCAGTTCTTC. The gene calls are TRBV7-6 and TRBJ2-1; unclear D gene. Germline V gene data show CDR1 as SGHVS and CDR2 as FNYEAQ. The germline V and J ends were trimmed by 5 bases and 3 bases, with 17 bases remaining between them. This CDR3 is built from 16 residues.

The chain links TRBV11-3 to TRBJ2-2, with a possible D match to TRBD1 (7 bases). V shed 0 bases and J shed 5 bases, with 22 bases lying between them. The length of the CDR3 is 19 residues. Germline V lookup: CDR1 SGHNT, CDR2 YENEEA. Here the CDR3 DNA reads TGTGCCAGCAGCTTAGATTTAGCGGCTTTGGGCAGGGGGACCGGGGAGCTGTTTTTT. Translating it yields CASSLDLAALGRGTGELFF.

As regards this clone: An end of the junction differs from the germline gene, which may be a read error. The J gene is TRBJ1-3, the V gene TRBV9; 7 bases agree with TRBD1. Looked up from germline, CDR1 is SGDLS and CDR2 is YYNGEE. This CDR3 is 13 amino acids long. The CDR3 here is CASSTGAGSTIYF. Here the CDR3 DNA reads TGTGCCAGCAGCACAGGGGCTGGAAGCACCATATATTTT.

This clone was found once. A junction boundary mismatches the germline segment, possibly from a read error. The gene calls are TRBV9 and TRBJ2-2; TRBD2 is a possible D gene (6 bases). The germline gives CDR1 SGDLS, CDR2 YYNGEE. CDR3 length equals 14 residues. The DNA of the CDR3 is TGTGCCAGCAGTCCAAATACAGCTACCGGGGGGCTGTTTTTT. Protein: CASSPNTATGGLFF.

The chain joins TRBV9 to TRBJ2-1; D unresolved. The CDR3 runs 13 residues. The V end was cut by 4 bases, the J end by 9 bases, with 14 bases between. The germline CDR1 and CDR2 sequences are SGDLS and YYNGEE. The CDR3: CASSYRVAGEQFF. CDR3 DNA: TGTGCCAGCAGCTATCGGGTTGCCGGTGAGCAGTTCTTC.

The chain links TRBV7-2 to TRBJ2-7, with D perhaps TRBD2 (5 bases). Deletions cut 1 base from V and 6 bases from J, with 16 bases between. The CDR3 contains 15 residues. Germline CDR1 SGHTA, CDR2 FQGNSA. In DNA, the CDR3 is TGTGCCAGCAGCTTAGGTGGGAGTGCTTGGGGCGAGCAGTACTTC. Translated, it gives CASSLGGSAWGEQYF.

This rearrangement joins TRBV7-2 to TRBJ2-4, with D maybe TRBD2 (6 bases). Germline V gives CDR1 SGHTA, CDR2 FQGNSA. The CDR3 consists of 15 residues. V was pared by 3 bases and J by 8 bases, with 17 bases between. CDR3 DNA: TGTGCCAGCAGCTTTCCCCCTGGTCGGGGGTACATTCAGTACTTC. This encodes CASSFPPGRGYIQYF.

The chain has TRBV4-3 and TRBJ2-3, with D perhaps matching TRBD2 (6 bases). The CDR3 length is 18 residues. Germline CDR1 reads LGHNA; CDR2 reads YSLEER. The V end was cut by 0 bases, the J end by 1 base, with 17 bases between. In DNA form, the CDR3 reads TGCGCCAGCAGCCAAGAGGGAGGAGTAGCGCATGGCACAGATACGCAGTATTTT. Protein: CASSQEGGVAHGTDTQYF.

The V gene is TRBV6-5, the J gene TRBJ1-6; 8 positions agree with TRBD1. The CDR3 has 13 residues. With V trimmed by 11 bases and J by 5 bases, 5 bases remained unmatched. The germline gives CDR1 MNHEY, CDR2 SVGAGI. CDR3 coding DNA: TGTGCCGGCGGACAGGGCCATAATTCACCCCTCCACTTT. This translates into CAGGQGHNSPLHF.

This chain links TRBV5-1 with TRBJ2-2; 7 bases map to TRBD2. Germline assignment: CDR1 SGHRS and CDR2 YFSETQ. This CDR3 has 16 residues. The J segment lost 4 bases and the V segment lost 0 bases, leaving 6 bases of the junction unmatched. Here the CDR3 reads CASSLGAGDVTGELFF. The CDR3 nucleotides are TGCGCCAGCAGCTTGGGGGCGGGAGACGTCACCGGGGAGCTGTTTTTT.

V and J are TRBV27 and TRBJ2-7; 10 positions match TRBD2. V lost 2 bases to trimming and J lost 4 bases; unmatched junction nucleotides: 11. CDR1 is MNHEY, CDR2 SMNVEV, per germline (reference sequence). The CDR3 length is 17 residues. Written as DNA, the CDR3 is TGTGCCAGCAGTTTAATAGCTAGCGGGAGATCAGGTTACGAGCAGTACTTC. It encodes CASSLIASGRSGYEQYF.

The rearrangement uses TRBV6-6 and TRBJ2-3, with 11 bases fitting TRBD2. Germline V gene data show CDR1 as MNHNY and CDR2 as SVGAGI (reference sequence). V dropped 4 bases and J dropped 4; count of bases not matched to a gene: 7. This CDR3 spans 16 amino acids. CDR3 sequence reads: CASSFGLAGGSDTQYF. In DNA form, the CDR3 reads TGTGCCAGCAGTTTTGGACTAGCGGGCGGGTCAGATACGCAGTATTTT.

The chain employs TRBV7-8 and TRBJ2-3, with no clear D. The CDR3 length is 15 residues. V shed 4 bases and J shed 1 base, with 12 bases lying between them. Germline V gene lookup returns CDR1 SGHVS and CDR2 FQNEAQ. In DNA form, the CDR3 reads TGTGCCAGCAGCTCCCGTGCGCTGCGCACAGATACGCAGTATTTT. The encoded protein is CASSSRALRTDTQYF.

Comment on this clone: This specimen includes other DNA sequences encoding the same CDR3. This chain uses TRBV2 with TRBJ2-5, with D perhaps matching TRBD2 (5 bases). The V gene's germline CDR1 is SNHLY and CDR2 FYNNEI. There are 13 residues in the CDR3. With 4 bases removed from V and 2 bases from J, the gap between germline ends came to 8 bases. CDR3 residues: CASSGTGQETQYF. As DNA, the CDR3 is TGTGCCAGCAGTGGAACGGGGCAAGAGACCCAGTACTTC.

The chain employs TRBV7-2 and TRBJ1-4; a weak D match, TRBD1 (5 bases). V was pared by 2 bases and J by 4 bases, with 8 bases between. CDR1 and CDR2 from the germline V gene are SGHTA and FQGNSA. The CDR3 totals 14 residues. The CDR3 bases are TGTGCCAGCAGCTTAACAGGAAATAATGAAAAACTGTTTTTT. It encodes CASSLTGNNEKLFF.

CDR3 sequence reads: CASSRQGMNNEQFF. The CDR3, as DNA: TGCGCCAGCAGCCGACAGGGGATGAACAATGAGCAGTTCTTC. The gene calls are TRBV5-1 and TRBJ2-1; the match to TRBD1 covers 8 bases. The CDR3 is 14 residues long. Germline V gene sequence: CDR1 SGHRS, CDR2 YFSETQ. With 4 bases clipped from V and 5 bases from J, the junction kept 5 bases outside the gene matches.